A single sample is the source of the 2 T cell receptor beta chains below, sequenced in a study of CD8+CD57+ T cells in acquired aplastic anemia. TCR beta VDJ and CDR3 profiling used genomic DNA as template. MiXCR, applied by TCRdb to the reads, yields one record per CDR3 protein. The sample shows approximately 200,000 distinct CDR3 sequences, approximately 60% of them seen only once. The sequenced sample was sorted CD4+, CD8+, or CD8+CD57+ T cells (not recorded which) from PBMCs. The source is a human donor in good health.

This clonotype has a handful of counts. DNA for the CDR3: TGCGCCAGCAGCCAACCCTTTGGGGGGGGCCAAGAGACCCAGTACTTC. This codes for CASSQPFGGGQETQYF. The chain links TRBV4-1 to TRBJ2-5; 7 bases are a match to TRBD2. This CDR3 is 16 amino acids long. The J segment lost 1 base and the V segment lost 2 bases, leaving 7 bases of the junction unmatched. Per germline, CDR1 MGHRA and CDR2 YSYEKL.

This chain uses TRBV29-1 with TRBJ1-6; D not resolved. V was shortened by 6 bases and J by 10 bases, with 13 bases between the two germline ends. CDR1 is SQVTM, CDR2 ANQGSEA, per germline. This CDR3 is built from 12 residues. CDR3 DNA sequence: TGCAGCGTCCGACCGGAGTTCTCACCCCTCCACTTT. It translates to CSVRPEFSPLHF.